A selection of T cell receptor beta chains follows, all from one sample in a study of CD8+ T cells in alopecia areata. Sequencing was performed with immunoSEQ multiplex PCR; in TCRdb, only in-frame clones are kept and a portion is missing. The sample has over 85,000 clones, just over 70% seen once. Sequences were derived from CD8+ T cells sorted from blood, sampled at week 44, from a patient treated with tofacitinib. The receptors were sampled from a human donor with alopecia areata. Each CDR3 is given with its conserved first and last residue. Fields, in order: CDR3 protein, CDR3 DNA, J gene, clone size, V gene, D gene. D genes are given only for firm matches. Where a row states a size, it is once, few, many or the class of an expanded clone; other rows omit it.

CDR3 protein: CASKIPRINSPLHF; CDR3 DNA: TGCGCCAGCAAAATTCCCAGGATTAATTCACCCCTCCACTTT; J gene: TRBJ1-6; clone size: .; V gene: TRBV23-1; D gene: .
CDR3 protein: CASSLAPPGREQYF; CDR3 DNA: TGCGCCAGCAGCTTGGCTCCCCCCGGGAGGGAGCAGTACTTC; J gene: TRBJ2-7; clone size: .; V gene: TRBV5-1; D gene: TRBD2
CDR3 protein: CASRDDGGTEAFF; CDR3 DNA: TGTGCCAGCAGGGACGACGGGGGCACTGAAGCTTTCTTT; J gene: TRBJ1-1; clone size: once; V gene: TRBV27; D gene: .
CDR3 protein: CASSLGDSRDYEQYF; CDR3 DNA: TGTGCCAGCAGCTTGGGAGACAGCCGAGACTACGAGCAGTACTTC; J gene: TRBJ2-7; clone size: .; V gene: TRBV5-5; D gene: .
CDR3 protein: CASSETGDPYNEQFF; CDR3 DNA: TGTGCCAGCAGTGAAACGGGAGACCCCTACAATGAGCAGTTCTTC; J gene: TRBJ2-1; clone size: few; V gene: TRBV6-1; D gene: .
CDR3 protein: CASSPGGDSGANVLTF; CDR3 DNA: TGTGCCAGCAGCCCAGGGGGGGACTCTGGGGCCAACGTCCTGACTTTC; J gene: TRBJ2-6; clone size: .; V gene: TRBV7-6; D gene: .
CDR3 protein: CAISERGDSNQPQHF; CDR3 DNA: TGTGCCATCAGTGAGAGGGGAGATAGCAATCAGCCCCAGCATTTT; J gene: TRBJ1-5; clone size: .; V gene: TRBV10-3; D gene: .
CDR3 protein: CASSLGAVQPQHF; CDR3 DNA: TGTGCCAGCAGCTTAGGGGCAGTTCAGCCCCAGCATTTT; J gene: TRBJ1-5; clone size: .; V gene: TRBV11-2; D gene: .
CDR3 protein: CASSSGTAASYEQYF; CDR3 DNA: TGTGCCAGCAGCTCCGGGACCGCGGCCTCCTACGAGCAGTACTTC; J gene: TRBJ2-7; clone size: .; V gene: TRBV7-8; D gene: .
CDR3 protein: CASSQAGNYWTESSYNEQFF; CDR3 DNA: TGTGCCAGCAGCCAAGCGGGGAACTATTGGACAGAGAGCTCCTACAATGAGCAGTTCTTC; J gene: TRBJ2-1; clone size: .; V gene: TRBV14; D gene: .
CDR3 protein: CASSLAQGQGTDTQYF; CDR3 DNA: TGTGCCAGCAGCTTAGCTCAGGGGCAAGGCACAGATACGCAGTATTTT; J gene: TRBJ2-3; clone size: .; V gene: TRBV7-8; D gene: .
CDR3 protein: CSVGLVNTGELFF; CDR3 DNA: TGCAGCGTAGGACTAGTAAACACCGGGGAGCTGTTTTTT; J gene: TRBJ2-2; clone size: .; V gene: TRBV29-1; D gene: TRBD2
CDR3 protein: CATRGTEKNTEAFF; CDR3 DNA: TGTGCCACCAGAGGGACAGAAAAAAACACTGAAGCTTTCTTT; J gene: TRBJ1-1; clone size: .; V gene: TRBV15; D gene: TRBD1
CDR3 protein: CAWRTTYEQYF; CDR3 DNA: TGTGCCTGGAGGACGACCTACGAGCAGTACTTC; J gene: TRBJ2-7; clone size: .; V gene: TRBV30; D gene: .
CDR3 protein: CASSKGTLSSYEQYF; CDR3 DNA: TGTGCCAGCAGCAAAGGGACACTGAGCTCCTACGAGCAGTACTTC; J gene: TRBJ2-7; clone size: .; V gene: TRBV5-6; D gene: .
CDR3 protein: CASSPIYQPQHF; CDR3 DNA: TGTGCCAGTAGTCCGATCTATCAGCCCCAGCATTTT; J gene: TRBJ1-5; clone size: .; V gene: TRBV19; D gene: .
CDR3 protein: CSVEGQGYGEAFF; CDR3 DNA: TGCAGCGTTGAAGGACAGGGGTATGGTGAAGCTTTCTTT; J gene: TRBJ1-1; clone size: .; V gene: TRBV29-1; D gene: TRBD1
CDR3 protein: CASSQDRRGEQFF; CDR3 DNA: TGCGCCAGCAGCCAAGATCGTCGGGGTGAGCAGTTCTTC; J gene: TRBJ2-1; clone size: .; V gene: TRBV4-3; D gene: .
CDR3 protein: CASSIDLEYNEQFF; CDR3 DNA: TGTGCCAGTAGTATAGATCTGGAGTACAATGAGCAGTTCTTC; J gene: TRBJ2-1; clone size: .; V gene: TRBV19; D gene: .
CDR3 protein: CSVVGGSANTGELFF; CDR3 DNA: TGCAGCGTCGTAGGGGGGTCCGCGAACACCGGGGAGCTGTTTTTT; J gene: TRBJ2-2; clone size: .; V gene: TRBV29-1; D gene: .
CDR3 protein: CASSEGYEQYF; CDR3 DNA: TGTGCCAGCAGTGAAGGGTACGAGCAGTACTTC; J gene: TRBJ2-7; clone size: .; V gene: TRBV2; D gene: .
CDR3 protein: CSVELVGVMPYEQYF; CDR3 DNA: TGCAGCGTTGAATTGGTTGGGGTGATGCCATACGAGCAGTACTTC; J gene: TRBJ2-7; clone size: .; V gene: TRBV29-1; D gene: .
CDR3 protein: CSVERQGAYNEQFF; CDR3 DNA: TGCAGCGTGGAAAGACAGGGAGCCTACAATGAGCAGTTCTTC; J gene: TRBJ2-1; clone size: .; V gene: TRBV29-1; D gene: TRBD1
CDR3 protein: CASSLGQGSQETQYF; CDR3 DNA: TGTGCCAGCAGTTTGGGACAGGGCTCCCAAGAGACCCAGTACTTC; J gene: TRBJ2-5; clone size: few; V gene: TRBV27; D gene: TRBD1
CDR3 protein: CASSLGGQGAGELFF; CDR3 DNA: TGTGCCAGCAGCTTAGGGGGACAGGGGGCCGGGGAGCTGTTTTTT; J gene: TRBJ2-2; clone size: .; V gene: TRBV7-6; D gene: TRBD1
CDR3 protein: CASSLRQGYEQYF; CDR3 DNA: TGTGCCAGCAGCTTAAGGCAGGGCTACGAGCAGTACTTC; J gene: TRBJ2-7; clone size: .; V gene: TRBV11-2; D gene: .
CDR3 protein: CASSRGGSNQPQHF; CDR3 DNA: TGTGCCAGCAGCCGTGGGGGTAGCAATCAGCCCCAGCATTTT; J gene: TRBJ1-5; clone size: .; V gene: TRBV9; D gene: .
CDR3 protein: CAWKDRRRMNTEAFF; CDR3 DNA: TGTGCCTGGAAAGACAGAAGGCGTATGAACACTGAAGCTTTCTTT; J gene: TRBJ1-1; clone size: .; V gene: TRBV30; D gene: .
CDR3 protein: CASSLAGLRATNEKLFF; CDR3 DNA: TGTGCCAGCAGCTTAGCGGGGCTCCGGGCAACTAATGAAAAACTGTTTTTT; J gene: TRBJ1-4; clone size: .; V gene: TRBV7-9; D gene: .
CDR3 protein: CAIWTGVFYGYTF; CDR3 DNA: TGTGCCATCTGGACAGGGGTCTTCTATGGCTACACCTTC; J gene: TRBJ1-2; clone size: .; V gene: TRBV2; D gene: TRBD1
CDR3 protein: CSADLDGGGETQYF; CDR3 DNA: TGCAGCGCTGACTTGGACGGGGGTGGAGAGACCCAGTACTTC; J gene: TRBJ2-5; clone size: .; V gene: TRBV29-1; D gene: .
CDR3 protein: CASSQRQTGILNEKLFF; CDR3 DNA: TGTGCCAGCAGCCAACGCCAGACAGGAATACTGAATGAAAAACTGTTTTTT; J gene: TRBJ1-4; clone size: .; V gene: TRBV7-9; D gene: .
CDR3 protein: CSVSYRSGNTEAFF; CDR3 DNA: TGCAGCGTGAGTTACAGGTCGGGGAACACTGAAGCTTTCTTT; J gene: TRBJ1-1; clone size: few; V gene: TRBV29-1; D gene: .
CDR3 protein: CASSLCPQYF; CDR3 DNA: TGTGCCAGCAGCTTATGTCCTCAGTACTTC; J gene: TRBJ2-4; clone size: .; V gene: TRBV7-3; D gene: .
CDR3 protein: CASSDERGVYGYTF; CDR3 DNA: TGTGCCAGCAGTGATGAGCGGGGAGTCTATGGCTACACCTTC; J gene: TRBJ1-2; clone size: .; V gene: TRBV25-1; D gene: .
CDR3 protein: CASNPTGASTDTQYF; CDR3 DNA: TGTGCCAGTAATCCCACAGGGGCTAGCACAGATACGCAGTATTTT; J gene: TRBJ2-3; clone size: .; V gene: TRBV19; D gene: TRBD1
CDR3 protein: CASSPSLNTEAFF; CDR3 DNA: TGTGCCAGCAGCCCCTCTTTGAACACTGAAGCTTTCTTT; J gene: TRBJ1-1; clone size: few; V gene: TRBV6-1; D gene: .
CDR3 protein: CAIRKVGRENTEAFF; CDR3 DNA: TGTGCCATCAGGAAAGTCGGACGGGAGAACACTGAAGCTTTCTTT; J gene: TRBJ1-1; clone size: .; V gene: TRBV10-3; D gene: .
CDR3 protein: CASSLGDVIQYF; CDR3 DNA: TGTGCCAGCAGCTTGGGGGACGTAATTCAGTACTTC; J gene: TRBJ2-4; clone size: .; V gene: TRBV5-6; D gene: .
CDR3 protein: CASSLSGSGYEQYF; CDR3 DNA: TGTGCCAGCAGCTTATCTGGGTCGGGCTACGAGCAGTACTTC; J gene: TRBJ2-7; clone size: .; V gene: TRBV7-9; D gene: .
CDR3 protein: CASSSTGGGETQYF; CDR3 DNA: TGTGCCAGCAGCTCTACAGGGGGCGGGGAGACCCAGTACTTC; J gene: TRBJ2-5; clone size: .; V gene: TRBV7-3; D gene: TRBD1
CDR3 protein: CASSQAWTGSSYEQYF; CDR3 DNA: TGCGCCAGCAGCCAAGCTTGGACAGGGAGCTCCTACGAGCAGTACTTC; J gene: TRBJ2-7; clone size: .; V gene: TRBV4-3; D gene: TRBD1
CDR3 protein: CASSQERGTEAFF; CDR3 DNA: TGTGCCAGCAGCCAAGAACGAGGGACTGAAGCTTTCTTT; J gene: TRBJ1-1; clone size: .; V gene: TRBV14; D gene: .
CDR3 protein: CASSEQPGLGEKLFF; CDR3 DNA: TGTGCCAGCAGTGAACAACCGGGGCTGGGCGAAAAACTGTTTTTT; J gene: TRBJ1-4; clone size: once; V gene: TRBV2; D gene: .
CDR3 protein: CASSPVDSATQYF; CDR3 DNA: TGTGCCAGCAGCCCCGTGGACAGTGCGACCCAGTACTTC; J gene: TRBJ2-5; clone size: .; V gene: TRBV11-2; D gene: .
CDR3 protein: CASSTGTRGYEQYF; CDR3 DNA: TGTGCCAGTAGTACCGGGACAAGGGGCTACGAGCAGTACTTC; J gene: TRBJ2-7; clone size: .; V gene: TRBV19; D gene: .
CDR3 protein: CASSPMGENSNQPQHF; CDR3 DNA: TGTGCCAGCAGCCCGATGGGGGAAAATAGCAATCAGCCCCAGCATTTT; J gene: TRBJ1-5; clone size: .; V gene: TRBV28; D gene: .
CDR3 protein: CASCGGDTEAFF; CDR3 DNA: TGCGCCAGTTGCGGGGGGGACACTGAAGCTTTCTTT; J gene: TRBJ1-1; clone size: once; V gene: TRBV5-1; D gene: .
CDR3 protein: CASSGTSGGDTQYF; CDR3 DNA: TGTGCCAGCAGTGGGACTAGCGGGGGAGATACGCAGTATTTT; J gene: TRBJ2-3; clone size: .; V gene: TRBV6-4; D gene: TRBD2
CDR3 protein: CASSLVAGGPADTQYF; CDR3 DNA: TGTGCCAGCAGTCTAGTAGCGGGGGGGCCCGCAGATACGCAGTATTTT; J gene: TRBJ2-3; clone size: .; V gene: TRBV27; D gene: TRBD2
CDR3 protein: CASSQDRASYGYTF; CDR3 DNA: TGCGCCAGCAGCCAAGACAGGGCGTCCTATGGCTACACCTTC; J gene: TRBJ1-2; clone size: once; V gene: TRBV4-3; D gene: .
CDR3 protein: CASSFSDGAFF; CDR3 DNA: TGTGCCAGCAGCTTTTCTGACGGCGCTTTCTTT; J gene: TRBJ1-1; clone size: .; V gene: TRBV5-8; D gene: .
CDR3 protein: CASSSLAGPRNEQFF; CDR3 DNA: TGTGCCAGCAGCTCCCTAGCGGGACCTAGGAATGAGCAGTTCTTC; J gene: TRBJ2-1; clone size: once; V gene: TRBV7-3; D gene: TRBD2
CDR3 protein: CASSDVMNTEAFF; CDR3 DNA: TGTGCCAGCAGTGACGTCATGAACACTGAAGCTTTCTTT; J gene: TRBJ1-1; clone size: .; V gene: TRBV2; D gene: .